This T cell receptor (beta chain) was identified in a study of CD8+ T cells in alopecia areata. Study-level points and caveats: In scalp and blood during tofacitinib, many expanded lesional clones persisted.

Treatment defined: oral pan-JAK inhibitor, 5-10 mg twice daily. It was cDNA, reverse transcribed from extracted RNA, that served as the sequencing template. Some clones are missing from TCRdb's copy, which holds only in-frame ones; the method was immunoSEQ multiplex PCR. The table has some 150,000 clones, 45% to 65% seen once. This clone was seen more than once but under ten times. Its antigen is still unknown. The receptor's source is a human donor with alopecia areata. Specimen: CD8+ T cells sorted from blood, collected at week 4, from a patient treated with tofacitinib.

Here the CDR3 reads CASSNSGGHKETQYF. For the CDR3, the DNA is TGTGCCAGCAGCAATAGCGGGGGCCACAAAGAGACCCAGTACTTC. The rearrangement uses TRBV14 and TRBJ2-5; 9 bases are shared with TRBD2. With 5 bases clipped from V and 3 bases from J, the junction kept 7 bases outside the gene matches. Germline V lookup: CDR1 SGHDN, CDR2 FVKESK. The CDR3 is made up of 15 amino acids.